This TCR beta chain was captured by sequencing in a study of blood T cell repertoires in COVID-19 (TCRdb year 2020). Some background on the complete study: Samples covering the acute and convalescent phases of COVID-19 were provided by collaborators in the United States, Italy and Spain. The material from the prospective study consisted of cDNA or gDNA derived from T cells, B-cell-depleted T cells, or PBMCs. Subjects who had been exposed to COVID-19, were actively infected with it, or had recovered from it provided the deeply sampled blood TCRbeta repertoires that made up the dataset. The repertoires were released in a freely available public database meant as a resource for research on the immune response to SARS-CoV-2. Samples came from the ongoing ImmuneRACE study (first 160 participants) plus 1,254 subjects from 6 global collaborators. A de-identified subject ID, COVID-19 status, age in years and sex were almost always included in the sample metadata. Where HLA class I and class II types were available, the types were taken from metadata supplied by the sample provider, not from assay-based typing.

Beyond this particular receptor, the publication reports: The quantity of clinical and demographic metadata differed by source and by participant and was supplied without curation.

V drops 4 bases and J drops 6 bases, leaving 10 bases in between. From the cysteine up to the phenylalanine, the CDR3 has a length of 12 residues. Only the CDR3 part of the read is kept: 36 bases, read in frame from the first base. CDR1 and CDR2, per the germline V gene (reference sequence), are MNHEY and SMNVEV. TCRbeta CDR3 regions were amplified from genomic DNA using the immunoSEQ Assay, a bias-controlled multiplex PCR. The study's own analysis went as follows. The number of nucleated cells in each sample was estimated from the amplification of reference gene primers within the assay. To quantify the absolute abundance of each unique TCRbeta CDR3 rearrangement, sequence reads were collapsed and filtered. For each sample, productive Simpson clonality was calculated as the square root of Simpson's diversity index over productive rearrangements. TCRdb took over this immuneACCESS table, retaining in-frame rearrangements with V and J assigned. Such tables are incomplete; in checked studies, under half of the missing clones stem from an unresolved V gene, and the remainder is unexplained. V and J calls and clone size are those listed in that table; D and trimming were worked out from the DNA. The sample table holds 150,000 to 200,000 clones, of which about nine tenths were seen once. Together, the top ten hold about 4.9% of the sample.

One collaborating source in Seattle enrolled patients during active infection and followed them longitudinally through the course of disease. Collaborating institutions collected whole blood in K2EDTA tubes following their own protocols. For TCRbeta analysis, collaborators shipped samples as frozen whole blood, isolated PBMCs, or DNA extracted from either of those sample types. Note on this clone: The antigen it recognizes is unknown. The record has no base qualities; no much larger clone is one base away.

This sequence uses TRBV27 and TRBJ2-7, and the D gene may be TRBD1, 5 bases matching. The sequence came from a man in his late teens or twenties with COVID-19, enrolled during active disease. Source material: peripheral blood. The CDR3 protein sequence reads: CASSSVRAEQYF. The sequenced DNA is TGTGCCAGCAGTTCCGTCAGGGCCGAGCAGTACTTC.